The entry below describes one T cell receptor beta chain. Its antigen remains unidentified. The data were taken from a study of Ad26.COV2.S vaccination and SARS-CoV-2 variants. In the study overall: Ad26.COV2.S shots went into the muscle once or twice, 56 days apart. Broader study findings: Vaccinated individuals (as opposed to placebo recipients) had higher spike-specific TCR breadth.

Treatment defined: around 19 received Ad26.COV2.S at low or high dose, single or two shots; about 5 received placebo; per-sample allocation not given. Sample collection was performed on day 63 after the first vaccine or placebo injection. An adult of 18-55 years in Boston served as donor. The CDR3 runs 14 residues. V gave up 6 bases and J gave up 6 bases, with 14 bases separating them. CDR1 and CDR2 from the germline V gene are MNHEY and SMNVEV (reference sequence). Libraries were prepared by immunoSEQ multiplex PCR; TCRdb keeps only in-frame clonotypes and omits some of them. The sample has roughly 510,000 clones; around nine tenths are singletons.

The clonotype was recovered from a person between 18 and 59 years old who received the Ad26.COV2.S COVID-19 vaccine or a placebo. Sequenced here: peripheral blood, sampled in a trial of Ad26.COV2.S vaccine versus placebo. The V and J genes are TRBV27 and TRBJ2-2; weak D call: TRBD1 (5 bases). The CDR3 loop is CASRRQGVAGELFF. For the CDR3, the DNA is TGTGCCAGCAGGAGGCAAGGGGTCGCCGGGGAGCTGTTTTTT.